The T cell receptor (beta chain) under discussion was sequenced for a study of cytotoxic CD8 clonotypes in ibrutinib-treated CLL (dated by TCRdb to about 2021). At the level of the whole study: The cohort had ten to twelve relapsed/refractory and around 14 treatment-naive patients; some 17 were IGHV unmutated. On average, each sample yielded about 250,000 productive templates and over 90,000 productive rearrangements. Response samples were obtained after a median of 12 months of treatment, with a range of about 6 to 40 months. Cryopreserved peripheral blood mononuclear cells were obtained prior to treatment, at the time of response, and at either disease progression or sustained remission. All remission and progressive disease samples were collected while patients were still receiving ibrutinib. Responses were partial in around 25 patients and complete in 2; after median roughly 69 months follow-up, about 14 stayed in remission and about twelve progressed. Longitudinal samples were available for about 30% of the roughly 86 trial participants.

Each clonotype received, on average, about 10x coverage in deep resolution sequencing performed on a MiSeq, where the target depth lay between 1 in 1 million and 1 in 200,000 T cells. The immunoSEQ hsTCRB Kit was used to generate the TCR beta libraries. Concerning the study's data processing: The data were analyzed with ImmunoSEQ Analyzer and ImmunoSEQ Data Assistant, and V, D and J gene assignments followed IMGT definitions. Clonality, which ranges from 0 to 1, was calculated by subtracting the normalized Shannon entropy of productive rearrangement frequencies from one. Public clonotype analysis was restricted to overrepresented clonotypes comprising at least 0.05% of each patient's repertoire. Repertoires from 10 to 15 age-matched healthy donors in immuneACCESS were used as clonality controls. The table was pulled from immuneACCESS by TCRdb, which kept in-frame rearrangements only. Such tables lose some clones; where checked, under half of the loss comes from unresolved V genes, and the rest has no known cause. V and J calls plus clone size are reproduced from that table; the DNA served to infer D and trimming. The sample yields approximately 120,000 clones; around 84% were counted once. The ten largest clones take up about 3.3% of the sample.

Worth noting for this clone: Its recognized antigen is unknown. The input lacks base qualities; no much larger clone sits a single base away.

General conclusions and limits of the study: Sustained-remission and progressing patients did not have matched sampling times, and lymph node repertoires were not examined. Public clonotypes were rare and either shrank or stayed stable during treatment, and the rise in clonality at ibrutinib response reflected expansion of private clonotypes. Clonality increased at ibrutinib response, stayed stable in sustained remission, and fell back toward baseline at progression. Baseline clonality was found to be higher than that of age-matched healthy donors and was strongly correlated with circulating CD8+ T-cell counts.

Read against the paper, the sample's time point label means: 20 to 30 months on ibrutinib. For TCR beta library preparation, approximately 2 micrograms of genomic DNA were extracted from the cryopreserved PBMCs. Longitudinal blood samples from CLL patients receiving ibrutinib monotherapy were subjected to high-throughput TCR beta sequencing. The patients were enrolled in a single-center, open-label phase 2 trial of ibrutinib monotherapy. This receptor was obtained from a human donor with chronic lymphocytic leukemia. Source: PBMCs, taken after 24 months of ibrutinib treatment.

The CDR3: CAISDVRQDYEQYF. The bases read TGTGCCATCAGTGACGTGAGGCAAGACTACGAGCAGTACTTC. The V and J genes are TRBV10-3 and TRBJ2-7; confidence is insufficient to name the D gene. V is pared back by 3 bases and J by 3 bases, with 12 bases lying between the germline termini. Taken from the germline V gene, the CDR1 and CDR2 loops are ENHRY and SYGVKD. From the cysteine through the phenylalanine, the CDR3 covers 14 amino acids. Only the CDR3 DNA is retained, 42 bases long and in frame from the first base.